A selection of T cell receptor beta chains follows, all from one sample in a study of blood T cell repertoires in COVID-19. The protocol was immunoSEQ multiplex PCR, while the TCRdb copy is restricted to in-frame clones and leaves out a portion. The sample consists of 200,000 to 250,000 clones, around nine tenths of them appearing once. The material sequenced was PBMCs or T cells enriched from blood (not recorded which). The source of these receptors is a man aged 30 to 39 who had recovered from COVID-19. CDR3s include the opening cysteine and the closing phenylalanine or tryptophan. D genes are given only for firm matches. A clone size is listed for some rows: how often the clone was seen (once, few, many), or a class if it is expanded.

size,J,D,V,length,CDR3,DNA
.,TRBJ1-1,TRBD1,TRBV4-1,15,CASSPGQGPNTEAFF,TGCGCCAGCAGTCCGGGACAGGGGCCGAACACTGAAGCTTTCTTT
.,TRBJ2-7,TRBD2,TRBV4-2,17,CASSQEGVPSGIYEQYF,TGTGCCAGCAGCCAAGAAGGCGTCCCTAGCGGGATCTACGAGCAGTACTTC
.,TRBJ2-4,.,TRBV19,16,CASSIAPQLAKNIQYF,TGTGCCAGTAGTATAGCCCCCCAGTTAGCCAAAAACATTCAGTACTTC
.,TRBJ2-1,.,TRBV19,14,CASSIAGPYNEQFF,TGTGCCAGTAGTATCGCGGGGCCCTACAATGAGCAGTTCTTC
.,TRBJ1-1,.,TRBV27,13,CASSRQENTEAFF,TGTGCCAGCAGTCGGCAGGAGAACACTGAAGCTTTCTTT
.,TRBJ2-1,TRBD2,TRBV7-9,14,CASSPGGTYNEQFF,TGTGCCAGCAGCCCGGGAGGAACCTACAATGAGCAGTTCTTC
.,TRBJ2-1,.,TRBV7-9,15,CASSVYRAFGNEQFF,TGTGCCAGCAGCGTTTACAGGGCTTTCGGGAATGAGCAGTTCTTC
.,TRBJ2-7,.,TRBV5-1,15,CASSRDGTQGDEQYF,TGCGCCAGCAGCCGGGACGGTACACAGGGAGACGAGCAGTACTTC
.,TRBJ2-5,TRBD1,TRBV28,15,CASSLLDREAETQYF,TGTGCCAGCAGTTTACTGGACAGGGAGGCAGAGACCCAGTACTTC
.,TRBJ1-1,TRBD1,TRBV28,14,CASEPRQGNTEAFF,TGTGCCAGCGAACCTAGACAGGGGAACACTGAAGCTTTCTTT
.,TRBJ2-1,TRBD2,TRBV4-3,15,CASSQMGGGYNEQFF,TGCGCCAGCAGCCAGATGGGGGGGGGTTACAATGAGCAGTTCTTC
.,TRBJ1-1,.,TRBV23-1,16,CASSPNHGPPRTEAFF,TGCGCCAGCAGTCCAAATCATGGTCCTCCCCGGACTGAAGCTTTCTTT
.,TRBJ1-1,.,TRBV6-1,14,CASSERAGGRGAFF,TGTGCCAGCAGTGAGAGAGCGGGGGGCCGTGGAGCTTTCTTT
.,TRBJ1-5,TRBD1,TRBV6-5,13,CASSGTGNQPQHF,TGTGCCAGCAGCGGGACAGGGAATCAGCCCCAGCATTTT
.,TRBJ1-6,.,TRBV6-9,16,CASSSRTPDKRSPLHF,TGTGCCAGCAGCTCGAGGACACCCGACAAGAGGTCACCCCTCCACTTT
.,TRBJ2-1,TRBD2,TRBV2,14,CASKRGGSHNEQFF,TGTGCCAGCAAGCGGGGGGGTAGTCACAATGAGCAGTTCTTC
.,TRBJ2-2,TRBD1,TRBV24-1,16,CATSLEPGQGGGELFF,TGTGCCACCAGTTTAGAACCGGGACAGGGAGGGGGGGAGCTGTTTTTT
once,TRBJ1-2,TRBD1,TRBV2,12,CASGTDYYGYTF,TGTGCCAGCGGGACAGATTATTATGGCTACACCTTC
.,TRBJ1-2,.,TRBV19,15,CASRKGVPANYGYTF,TGTGCCAGTAGGAAAGGAGTACCAGCTAACTATGGCTACACCTTC
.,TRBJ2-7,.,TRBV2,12,CASSELGDEQYF,TGTGCCAGCAGTGAGCTCGGAGACGAGCAGTACTTC
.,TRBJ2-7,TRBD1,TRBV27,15,CASSSDGQGAYEQYF,TGTGCCAGCAGTTCAGACGGACAGGGGGCCTACGAGCAGTACTTC
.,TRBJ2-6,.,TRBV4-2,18,CASSRGWEGGSGANVLTF,TGTGCCAGCAGCAGGGGCTGGGAGGGGGGCTCTGGGGCCAACGTCCTGACTTTC
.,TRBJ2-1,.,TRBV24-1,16,CATSPGARADYNEQFF,TGTGCCACCAGTCCTGGGGCCAGGGCGGATTACAATGAGCAGTTCTTC